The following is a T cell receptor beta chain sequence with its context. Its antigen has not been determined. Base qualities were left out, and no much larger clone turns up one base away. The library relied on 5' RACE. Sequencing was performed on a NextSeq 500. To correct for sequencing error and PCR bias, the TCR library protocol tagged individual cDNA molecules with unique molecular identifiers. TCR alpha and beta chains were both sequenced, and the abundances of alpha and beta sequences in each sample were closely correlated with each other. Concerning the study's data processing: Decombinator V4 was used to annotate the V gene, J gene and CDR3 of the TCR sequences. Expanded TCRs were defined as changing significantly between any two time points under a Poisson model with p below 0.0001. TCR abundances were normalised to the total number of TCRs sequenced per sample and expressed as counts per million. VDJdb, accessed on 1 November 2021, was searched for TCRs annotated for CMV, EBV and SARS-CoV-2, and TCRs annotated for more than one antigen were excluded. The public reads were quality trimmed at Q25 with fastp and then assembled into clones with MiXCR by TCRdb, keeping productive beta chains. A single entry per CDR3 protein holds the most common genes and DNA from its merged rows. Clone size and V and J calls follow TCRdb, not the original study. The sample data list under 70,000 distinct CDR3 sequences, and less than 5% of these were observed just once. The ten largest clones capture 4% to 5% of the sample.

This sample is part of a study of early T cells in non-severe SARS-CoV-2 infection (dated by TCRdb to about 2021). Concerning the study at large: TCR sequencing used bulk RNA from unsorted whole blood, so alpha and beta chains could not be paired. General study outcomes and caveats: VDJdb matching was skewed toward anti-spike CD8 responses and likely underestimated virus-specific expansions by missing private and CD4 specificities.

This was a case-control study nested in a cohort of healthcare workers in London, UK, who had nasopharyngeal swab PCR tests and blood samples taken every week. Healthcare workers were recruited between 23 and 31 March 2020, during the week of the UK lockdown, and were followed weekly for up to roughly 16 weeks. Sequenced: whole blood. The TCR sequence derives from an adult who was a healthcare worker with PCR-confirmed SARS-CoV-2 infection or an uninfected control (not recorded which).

The CDR3 protein is CASSYAFEANSGANVLTF. In nucleotide form, the sequence is TGTGCCAGCAGTTACGCATTTGAGGCCAACTCTGGGGCCAACGTCCTGACTTTC. This receptor chain uses TRBV6-5 and TRBJ2-6, with the D gene not confidently named. According to the germline V gene, CDR1 reads MNHEY and CDR2 reads SVGAGI. From cysteine to phenylalanine, the CDR3 is 18 amino acids long. This entry keeps only the CDR3 DNA: 54 bases, framed from base 1. V loses 2 bases of germline sequence and J loses 0 bases, and the interval between the two ends is 14 bases.